This paragraph covers one TCR beta chain sequence. Its antigen remains unknown. This sample was taken from a study of cytomegalovirus exposure and HLA in healthy donors. Study-wide results and caveats: Associated with cytomegalovirus, according to the listing, were 150 to 200 TCR beta chains. Being productive about 87% or about 30% of the time was typical of most TCR beta V segments in an earlier analysis. Rare sequences made up most TCRs, while some public TCRs were found in many donors.

PCR primers comprised 60 Vbeta and 13 Jbeta primers. The protocol was immunoSEQ multiplex PCR, while the TCRdb copy is restricted to in-frame clones and leaves out a portion. The sample has 85,000 to 90,000 clones, 70% to 85% seen once. This sequence was found in a man aged 25-45 years in good health and CMV-seronegative. Material: PBMCs.

In nucleotides, the CDR3 is TGTGCCAGTAGTAAGATATCCAGGGTCACTCAAGAGACCCAGTACTTC. Its protein product is CASSKISRVTQETQYF. This sequence joins TRBV19 and TRBJ2-5; tentatively, D is TRBD1 (5 bases). The V end was cut by 4 bases, the J end by 2 bases, with 17 bases between. This CDR3 spans 16 amino acids. Per the germline V gene, CDR1 is LNHDA and CDR2 is SQIVND (reference sequence).